A single sample is the source of the 7 T cell receptor beta chains below, sequenced in a study of identical twins. TCRdb reanalysed the 5' RACE reads using MiXCR and keeps one entry per CDR3 protein. The repertoire has 600,000 to 700,000 distinct CDR3 sequences, 21% of them found once; the top ten carry about 4.3%. The sample was also reused in another study, on T cells expressing NK-cell markers.

Source material: PBMCs. These TCRs come from a woman aged 18 to 35 in good health.

The rearrangement uses TRBV20-1 and TRBJ1-5; 7 bases align to TRBD1. Germline lookup yields CDR1 DFQATT and CDR2 SNEGSKA (reference sequence). V shed 4 bases and J 11 bases; nucleotides not matched to a gene: 20. CDR3 size: 16 residues. In DNA form, the CDR3 reads TGCAGTGCTACCACAGGGGCCTATCTCTCGGGCAGGACCCAGCATTTT. It is translated as CSATTGAYLSGRTQHF.

The rearrangement links TRBV12-3 or TRBV12-4 to TRBJ1-2, with TRBD1 identical over 8 bases. Losses at the gene ends were 5 bases for V and 8 bases for J; bases not matched to a gene: 19. This CDR3 comprises 17 residues. The CDR3 loop reads CASSLRMGTGNRGGYTF. The CDR3 nucleotides read TGTGCCAGCAGTCTAAGAATGGGGACAGGAAATAGAGGAGGCTACACCTTC.

This chain connects TRBV7-2 to TRBJ2-3; 7 bases align to TRBD2. The CDR3 spans 15 residues. Unmatched junction bases numbered 2, after V lost 2 bases and J lost 0 bases. From germline, CDR1 is SGHTA and CDR2 FQGNSA. The chain's CDR3 is CASSLREASTDTQYF. CDR3 bases: TGTGCCAGCAGCTTACGGGAGGCTAGCACAGATACGCAGTATTTT.

J is TRBJ1-2 and V is TRBV9, with D perhaps matching TRBD1 (6 bases). This CDR3 spans 15 amino acids. CDR1 is SGDLS and CDR2 is YYNGEE in the germline V gene. The germline V and J ends were trimmed by 1 base and 2 bases, with 12 bases remaining between them. CDR3 protein: CASSVRSRGNYGYTF. Here the CDR3 DNA reads TGTGCCAGCAGCGTAAGAAGCAGGGGCAACTATGGCTACACCTTC.

In its sample, this clonotype was seen a few times. The gene calls are TRBV5-1 and TRBJ2-3; a weak D match, TRBD2 (7 bases). The CDR3 is 15 residues long. V was clipped by 0 bases and J by 4 bases, with 12 bases between them. Germline V CDR1 and CDR2: SGHRS, YFSETQ. For the CDR3, the DNA is TGCGCCAGCAGCTTGGAGAGGGGGGGCCCAGATACGCAGTATTTT. As protein: CASSLERGGPDTQYF. The variable domain in full, completed from reference TRBV5-1 and TRBJ2-3, reads KAGVTQTPRYLIKTRGQQVTLSCSPISGHRSVSWYQQTPGQGLQFLFEYFSETQRNKGNFPGRFSGRQFSNSRSEMNVSTLELGDSALYLCASSLERGGPDTQYFGPGTRLTVL.

The chain is built from TRBV20-1 and TRBJ2-5, with 9 bases aligning to TRBD2. V gave up 0 bases and J gave up 5 bases; unmatched junction bases: 4. The CDR3 consists of 14 residues. CDR1 is DFQATT and CDR2 is SNEGSKA in the germline V gene (reference sequence). The CDR3 DNA follows: TGCAGTGCTAGAGATGGAAGCGGGAGGGAGACCCAGTACTTC. Translated, it gives CSARDGSGRETQYF.

This clonotype was seen a few times. The chain recombines TRBV5-1 with TRBJ1-1; D perhaps matches TRBD1 (5 bases). Germline assignment: CDR1 SGHRS and CDR2 YFSETQ. The CDR3 covers 14 residues. Trimming cost V 0 bases and J 4 bases, with 10 bases left between them. CDR3 amino acids: CASSLVREGTEAFF. The CDR3 DNA follows: TGCGCCAGCAGCTTGGTCAGGGAAGGCACTGAAGCTTTCTTT.